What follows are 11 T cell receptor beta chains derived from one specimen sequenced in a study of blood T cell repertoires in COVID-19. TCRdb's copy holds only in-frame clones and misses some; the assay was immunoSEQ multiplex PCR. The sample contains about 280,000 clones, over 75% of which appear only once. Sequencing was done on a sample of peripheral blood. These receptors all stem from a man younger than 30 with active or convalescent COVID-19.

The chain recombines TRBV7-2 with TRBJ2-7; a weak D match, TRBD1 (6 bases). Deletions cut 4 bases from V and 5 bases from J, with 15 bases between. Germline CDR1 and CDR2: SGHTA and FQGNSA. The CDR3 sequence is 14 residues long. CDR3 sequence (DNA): TGTGCCAGCAGCTGGGGACAAATCTCGAACGAGCAGTACTTC. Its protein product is CASSWGQISNEQYF. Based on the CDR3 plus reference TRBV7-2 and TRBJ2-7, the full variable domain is GAGVSQSPSNKVTEKGKDVELRCDPISGHTALYWYRQSLGQGLEFLIYFQGNSAPDKSGLPSDRFSAERTGGSVSTLTIQRTQQEDSAVYLCASSWGQISNEQYFGPGTRLTVT.

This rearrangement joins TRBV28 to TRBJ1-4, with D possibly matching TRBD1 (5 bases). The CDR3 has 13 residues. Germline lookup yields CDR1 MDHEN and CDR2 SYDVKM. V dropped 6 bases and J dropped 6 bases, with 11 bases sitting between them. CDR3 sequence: CASRRGLHEKLFF. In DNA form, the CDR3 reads TGTGCCAGCAGAAGGGGACTACATGAAAAACTGTTTTTT.

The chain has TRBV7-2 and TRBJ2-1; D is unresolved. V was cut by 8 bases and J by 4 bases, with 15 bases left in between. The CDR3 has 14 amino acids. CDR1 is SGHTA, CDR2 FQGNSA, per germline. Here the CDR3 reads CASSTRIRYNEQFF. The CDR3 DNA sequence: TGTGCCAGCTCCACACGAATTCGTTACAATGAGCAGTTCTTC.

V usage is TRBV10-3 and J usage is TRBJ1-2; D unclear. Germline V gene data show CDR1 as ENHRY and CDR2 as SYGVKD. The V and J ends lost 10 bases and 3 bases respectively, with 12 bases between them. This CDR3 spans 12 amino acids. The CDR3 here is CATRGLDYGYTF. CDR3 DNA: TGTGCCACCCGGGGTCTGGACTATGGCTACACCTTC.

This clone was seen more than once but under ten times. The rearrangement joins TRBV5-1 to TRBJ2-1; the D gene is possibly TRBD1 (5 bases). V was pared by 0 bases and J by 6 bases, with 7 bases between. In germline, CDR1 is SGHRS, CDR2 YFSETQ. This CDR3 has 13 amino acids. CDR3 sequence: CASSLGTTNEQFF. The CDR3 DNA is TGCGCCAGCAGCTTGGGGACAACCAATGAGCAGTTCTTC.

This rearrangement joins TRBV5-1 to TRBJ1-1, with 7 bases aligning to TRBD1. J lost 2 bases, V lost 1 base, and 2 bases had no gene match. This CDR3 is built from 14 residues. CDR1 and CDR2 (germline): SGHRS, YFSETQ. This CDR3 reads CASSLRGLNTEAFF. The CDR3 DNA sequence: TGCGCCAGCAGCTTGAGGGGGCTAAACACTGAAGCTTTCTTT.

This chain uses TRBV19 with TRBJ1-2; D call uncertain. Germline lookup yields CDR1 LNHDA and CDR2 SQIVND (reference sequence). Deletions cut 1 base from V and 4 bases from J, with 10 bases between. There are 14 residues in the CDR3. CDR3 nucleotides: TGTGCCAGTAGTATAGTCGGAGTTTCCTATGGCTACACCTTC. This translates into CASSIVGVSYGYTF.

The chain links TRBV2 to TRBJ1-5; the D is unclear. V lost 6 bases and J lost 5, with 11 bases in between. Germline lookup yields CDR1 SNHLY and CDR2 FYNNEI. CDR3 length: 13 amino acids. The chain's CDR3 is CASRHLSDQPQHF. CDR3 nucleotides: TGTGCCAGCAGACACCTGAGCGATCAGCCCCAGCATTTT.

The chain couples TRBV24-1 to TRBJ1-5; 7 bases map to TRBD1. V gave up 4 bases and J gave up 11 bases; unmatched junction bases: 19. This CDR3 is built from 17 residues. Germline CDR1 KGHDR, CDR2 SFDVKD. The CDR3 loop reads CATSEPGGRGQLWAQHF. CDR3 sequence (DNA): TGTGCCACCAGTGAACCCGGGGGTAGGGGGCAGCTTTGGGCCCAGCATTTT.

The CDR3 is CASHPLDYNEQFF. As DNA, the CDR3 is TGCGCCAGCCACCCCCTAGATTACAATGAGCAGTTCTTC. This rearrangement joins TRBV5-1 to TRBJ2-1; D is uncertain. V shed 7 bases and J shed 4 bases, with 12 bases lying between them. CDR1 and CDR2 (germline): SGHRS, YFSETQ. The CDR3 is 13 amino acids.

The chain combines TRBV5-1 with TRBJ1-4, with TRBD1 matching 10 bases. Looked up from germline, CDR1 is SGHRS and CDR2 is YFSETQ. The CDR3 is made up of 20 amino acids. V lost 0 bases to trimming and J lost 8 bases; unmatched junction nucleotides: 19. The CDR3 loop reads CASSLGFASGQGLFGEKLFF. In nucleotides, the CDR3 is TGCGCCAGCAGCTTGGGTTTTGCGTCGGGACAGGGGCTTTTTGGAGAAAAACTGTTTTTT.